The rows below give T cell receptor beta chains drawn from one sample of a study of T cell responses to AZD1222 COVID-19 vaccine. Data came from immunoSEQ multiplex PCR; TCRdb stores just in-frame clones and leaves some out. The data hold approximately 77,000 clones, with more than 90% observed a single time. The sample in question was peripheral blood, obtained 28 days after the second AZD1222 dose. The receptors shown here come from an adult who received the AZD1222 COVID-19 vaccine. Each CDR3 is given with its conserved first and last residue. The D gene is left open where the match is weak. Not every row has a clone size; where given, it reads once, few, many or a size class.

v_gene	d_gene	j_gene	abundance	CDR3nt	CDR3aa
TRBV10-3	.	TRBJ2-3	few	TGTGCCATCAGTGAGTTAAGGGGGACGGATACGCAGTATTTT	CAISELRGTDTQYF
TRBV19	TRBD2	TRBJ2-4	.	TGTGCCACCGGGACTAGCTCCGGTGTAAACATTCAGTACTTC	CATGTSSGVNIQYF
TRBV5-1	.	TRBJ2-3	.	TGCGCCAGCAGCTTGGCAGCAGGTGGCCCAGATACGCAGTATTTT	CASSLAAGGPDTQYF
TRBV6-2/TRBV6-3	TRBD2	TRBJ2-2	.	TGTGCCAGCAGTTATTTAGCGGGAATGACCGGGGAGCTGTTTTTT	CASSYLAGMTGELFF
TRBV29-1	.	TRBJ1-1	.	TGCAGCGCCCTCCCAGGGCGGACAACGAACACTGAAGCTTTCTTT	CSALPGRTTNTEAFF
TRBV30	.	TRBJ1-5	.	TGTGCCTGGAGTGCCCGAGGTGGGGGCTCCTATCAGCCCCAGCATTTT	CAWSARGGGSYQPQHF
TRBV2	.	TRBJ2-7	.	TGTGCCAGCAGTGAAGGGTGGGGTGGAACCTACGAGCAGTACTTC	CASSEGWGGTYEQYF
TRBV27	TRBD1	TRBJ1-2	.	TGTGCCAGCAGTCTCAAGGGGGCAGCTAACTATGGCTACACCTTC	CASSLKGAANYGYTF
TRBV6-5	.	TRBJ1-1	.	TGTGCCAGCAGTCGAACCGGGAGCTTGAACACTGAAGCTTTCTTT	CASSRTGSLNTEAFF
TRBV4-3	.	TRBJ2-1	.	TGCGCCAGCAGCTCCCGGCTGGTCGGCAATGAGCAGTTCTTC	CASSSRLVGNEQFF
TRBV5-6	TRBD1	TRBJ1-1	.	TGTGCCAGCAGCCCCGGGACAGCGAACACTGAAGCTTTCTTT	CASSPGTANTEAFF
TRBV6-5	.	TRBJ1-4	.	TGTGCCAGCATTCAGGGACTAAACAATGAAAAACTGTTTTTT	CASIQGLNNEKLFF
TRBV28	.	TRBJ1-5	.	TGTGCCAGCAGGTCCGGCGGGACAATCATATGGCCCCAGCATTTT	CASRSGGTIIWPQHF
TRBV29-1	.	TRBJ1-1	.	TGCAGCGTTTCAGGGGACACTAACCCGAACACTGAAGCTTTCTTT	CSVSGDTNPNTEAFF
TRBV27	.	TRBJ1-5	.	TGTGCCAGCAGCCCTGGCAGGGGAAGGGGCAATCAGCCCCAGCATTTT	CASSPGRGRGNQPQHF
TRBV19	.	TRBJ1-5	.	TGTGCCAGTATGAATCGGCACGAGAATCAGCCCCAGCATTTT	CASMNRHENQPQHF
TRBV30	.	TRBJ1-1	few	TGTGCCTGGAGGAGGGGGGGCGGTGAAGCTTTCTTT	CAWRRGGGEAFF
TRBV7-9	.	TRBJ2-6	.	TGTGCCAGCAGCCCTTCTAAAGGCGCCGGGGCCAACGTCCTGACTTTC	CASSPSKGAGANVLTF
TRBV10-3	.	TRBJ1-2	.	TGTGCCATCAGTGAGTCGAGGCAGGGCCCAAATCATGGCTACACCTTC	CAISESRQGPNHGYTF
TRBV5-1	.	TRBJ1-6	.	TGCGCCAGCAGCTTAATGGACTCCAGGAGCTCCTATAATTCACCCCTCCACTTT	CASSLMDSRSSYNSPLHF
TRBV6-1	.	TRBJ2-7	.	TGTGCCAGCAGTGAAGCGCGGGCGGGGACAGAATACGAGCAGTACTTC	CASSEARAGTEYEQYF
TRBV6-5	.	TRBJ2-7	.	TGTGCCAGCAGGGACGGAGCGGGTGAGCAGTACTTC	CASRDGAGEQYF
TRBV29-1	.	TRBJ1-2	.	TGCAGCGTTGAAGATCGCGGGGGAGATTACTATGGCTACACCTTC	CSVEDRGGDYYGYTF
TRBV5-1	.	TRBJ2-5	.	TGCGCCAGTTACTCAACAGGGTCCCGAGAGACCCAGTACTTC	CASYSTGSRETQYF
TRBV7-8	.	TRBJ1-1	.	TGTGCCAGCAGCGCCCAACAGGGTAAGAACACTGAAGCTTTCTTT	CASSAQQGKNTEAFF
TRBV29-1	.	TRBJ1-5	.	TGCAGCGTTAGTATGGGGGCGGGTCAGCCCCAGCATTTT	CSVSMGAGQPQHF
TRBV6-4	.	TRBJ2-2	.	TGTGCCAGCAGTGTGTTTGGAGGGGGCGACACCGGGGAGCTGTTTTTT	CASSVFGGGDTGELFF
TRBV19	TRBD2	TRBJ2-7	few	TGTGCCAGTAGGACTATATCGGGAGGGCCCAACGAGCAGTACTTC	CASRTISGGPNEQYF
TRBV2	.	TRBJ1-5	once	TGTGCCAGCAGTTGGCAGGGCCACCGTGGGCCCCAGCATTTT	CASSWQGHRGPQHF
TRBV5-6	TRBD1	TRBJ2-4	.	TGTGCCAGCAGCGCCTACAGGGGAAAGGAGGCCAAAAACATTCAGTACTTC	CASSAYRGKEAKNIQYF
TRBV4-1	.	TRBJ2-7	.	TGCGCCAGCAGCCAAGATGTCGTGGGAAGGTCCTCCGCCTACGAGCAGTACTTC	CASSQDVVGRSSAYEQYF
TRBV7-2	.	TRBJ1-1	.	TGTGCCAGCAGCTTAAACAGGGACACTGAAGCTTTCTTT	CASSLNRDTEAFF
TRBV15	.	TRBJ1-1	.	TGTGCCACCAGCAGAGGAGCGCACACTGAAGCTTTCTTT	CATSRGAHTEAFF
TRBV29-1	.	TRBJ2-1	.	TGCAGCGTGGAGGAGGAGGGATCGGCCAATGAGCAGTTCTTC	CSVEEEGSANEQFF
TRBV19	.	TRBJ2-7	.	TGTGCCAGTAGTACTACCGGGACCTTCTACGAGCAGTACTTC	CASSTTGTFYEQYF
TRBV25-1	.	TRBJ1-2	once	TGTGCCAGCAGTGAGGCAGGGCTCTATGGCTACACCTTC	CASSEAGLYGYTF
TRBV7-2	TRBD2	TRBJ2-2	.	TGTGCCAGCAGTCAGCTAGCGGGAGGGACCGGGGAGCTGTTTTTT	CASSQLAGGTGELFF
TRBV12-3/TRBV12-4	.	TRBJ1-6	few	TGTGCCAGCAGGTTAATGAATTCACCCCTCCACTTT	CASRLMNSPLHF
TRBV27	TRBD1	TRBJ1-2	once	TGTGCCAGCAGTTTACGCCGACAGGGTCTAACCACCTTC	CASSLRRQGLTTF
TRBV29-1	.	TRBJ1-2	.	TGCAGCGACGGGTCCCCTAACTATGGCTACACCTTC	CSDGSPNYGYTF
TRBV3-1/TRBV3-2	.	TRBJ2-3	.	TGTGCCAGCAGTCCCTTGGACGCATATACGCAGTATTTT	CASSPLDAYTQYF
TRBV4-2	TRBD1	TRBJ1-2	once	TGTGCCAGCAGCCAAGCTGAGACAGGGCATGGCTACACCTTC	CASSQAETGHGYTF
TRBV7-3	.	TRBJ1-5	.	TGTGCCAGCAGCTTAACTGCTGATAGCAATCAGCCCCAGCATTTT	CASSLTADSNQPQHF
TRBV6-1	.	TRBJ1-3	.	TGTGCCAGCAGTGAAAGGACTCACCAAGTACTCCTCTCTGGAAACACCATATATTTT	CASSERTHQVLLSGNTIYF
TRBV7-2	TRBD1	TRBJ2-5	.	TGTGCCAGCAGCCACCGACAGGGAGAAGAGACCCAGTACTTC	CASSHRQGEETQYF
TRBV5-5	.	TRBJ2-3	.	TGTGCCAGCAGACCAGAGGCTCTTAGCACAGATACGCAGTATTTT	CASRPEALSTDTQYF
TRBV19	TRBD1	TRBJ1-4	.	TGTGCCAGTAGCCCCAGGGGGCAGGACGAAAAACTGTTTTTT	CASSPRGQDEKLFF
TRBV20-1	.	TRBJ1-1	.	TGCAGTGCTAGAGATCACACTGAAGCTTTCTTT	CSARDHTEAFF
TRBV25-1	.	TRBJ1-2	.	TGTGCCAGCAGTGAATTGGGGCAGGGTAATGGCTACACCTTC	CASSELGQGNGYTF
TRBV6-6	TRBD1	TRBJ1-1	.	TGTGCCAGCAGTTACCCACAGGGGGTAAACACTGAAGCTTTCTTT	CASSYPQGVNTEAFF
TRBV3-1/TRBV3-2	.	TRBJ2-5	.	TGTGCCAGCAGCCAGGGTGGACAGATACAAGAGACCCAGTACTTC	CASSQGGQIQETQYF
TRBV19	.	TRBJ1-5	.	TGTGCCAGTAGTATAGTAGACCAGCCCCAGCATTTT	CASSIVDQPQHF
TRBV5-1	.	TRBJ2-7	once	TGCGCCAGCAGCTTGGGAGGCGCGGCCTCCTACGAGCAGTACTTC	CASSLGGAASYEQYF
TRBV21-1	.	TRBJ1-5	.	TGTGCCAGCAGAGCCGACCGGGGGGATCAGCCCCAGCATTTT	CASRADRGDQPQHF
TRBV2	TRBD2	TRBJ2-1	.	TGTGCCAGCAGCCCGACTAGCTCCCTAAGAAATGAGCAGTTCTTC	CASSPTSSLRNEQFF
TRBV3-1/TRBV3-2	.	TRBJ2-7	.	TGTGCCAGCAGCCAAGTTGACGGCTCCTACGAGCAGTACTTC	CASSQVDGSYEQYF